The present T cell receptor (beta chain) was sequenced within a study of T cell repertoires in cytomegalovirus infection. Turning to the study itself: Indicated by public TCR beta signatures were CMV infection and matching HLA type.

TCRdb re-derived calls from the reads in MiXCR, one entry per CDR3 protein. This table has around 77,000 distinct CDR3 sequences, roughly 22% appearing once. As for this clonotype: What it binds is unknown.

The CDR3 runs to 18 residues. Germline lookup yields CDR1 SGHVS and CDR2 FQNEAQ. V was pared by 2 bases and J by 5 bases, with 12 bases of the junction left unmatched. The material was CD8+ T cells from cultured PBMCs, obtained from culture after CMV antigen stimulation. The chain is built from TRBV7-8 and TRBJ2-1; TRBD2 aligns across 10 bases. The receptor's source is a human donor in good health (CMV status not recorded). Some clones in this sample may be carry-over from other donors' samples. DNA for the CDR3: TGTGCCAGCAGCTTACCGAGAGTAGCGGGGGGACCCAACAATGAGCAGTTCTTC. Translating it yields CASSLPRVAGGPNNEQFF.